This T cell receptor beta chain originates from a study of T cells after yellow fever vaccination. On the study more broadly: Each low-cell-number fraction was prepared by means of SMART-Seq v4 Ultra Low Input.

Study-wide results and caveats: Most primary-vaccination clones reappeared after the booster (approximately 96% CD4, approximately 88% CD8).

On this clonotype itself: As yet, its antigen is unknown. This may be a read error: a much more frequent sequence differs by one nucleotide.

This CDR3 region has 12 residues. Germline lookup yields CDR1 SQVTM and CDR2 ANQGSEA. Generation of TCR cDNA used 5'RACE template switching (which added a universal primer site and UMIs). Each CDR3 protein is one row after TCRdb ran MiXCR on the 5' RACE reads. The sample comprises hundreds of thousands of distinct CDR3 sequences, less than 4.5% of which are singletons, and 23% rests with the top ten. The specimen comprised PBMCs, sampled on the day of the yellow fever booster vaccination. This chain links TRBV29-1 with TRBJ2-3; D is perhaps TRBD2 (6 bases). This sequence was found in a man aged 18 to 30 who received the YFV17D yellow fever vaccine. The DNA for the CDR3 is TGCAGCGTGCCCACCGGGGGAGATACGCGGTATTTT. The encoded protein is CSVPTGGDTRYF.